This T cell receptor beta chain was found in a study of blood T cell repertoires in COVID-19. The CDR3 has 16 amino acids. The germline V gene has CDR1 SGHNT and CDR2 YYREEE (reference sequence). J gave up 4 bases and V 5 bases, and 8 bases lay outside the gene matches. This table comes from immunoSEQ multiplex PCR, and its TCRdb copy is limited to in-frame clones, with some not included. The top ten hold 3% to 3.5% of the sample, which has approximately 150,000 clones, roughly four fifths seen once. The source is a woman in her forties or fifties with acute COVID-19. Sequenced sample: PBMCs or T cells enriched from blood (not recorded which). The gene calls are TRBV5-4 and TRBJ2-1, with 11 bases fitting TRBD2. This CDR3 reads CASRNSLAGGYNEQFF. CDR3 DNA sequence: TGTGCCAGCAGGAACAGCCTAGCGGGAGGATACAATGAGCAGTTCTTC.